This TCR beta chain was identified during a study of beta chain features in type 1 diabetes. The investigators reverse transcribed all of the isolated RNA, so they sequenced expressed TCRB transcripts. The method was immunoSEQ multiplex PCR; TCRdb's version includes in-frame clones alone and lacks a portion of them. The sample contains a few hundred thousand clones, approximately 15% of which appear only once. Germline V gene sequence: CDR1 SEHNR, CDR2 FQNEAQ (reference sequence). The CDR3 is 17 residues long. Whole-study results and caveats: Naive, central memory and Treg TCRB repertoires seemed to resemble each other more closely in patients than they did in healthy donors. When Type 1 diabetes patients were examined, their TCRB CDR3s proved moderately but significantly shorter in all four CD4+ subsets. Insertions at VDJ junctions were less frequent in type 1 diabetes patients. These patients also deleted more nucleotides at the same junctions.

A heparinised blood draw that averaged roughly 100 mL was obtained once from each donor. Naive, central memory, regulatory and stem cell-like memory cells within the CD4+ compartment were sorted using CD45RO/CCR7/CD25/CD127/CD95/CD27. This clone has only a few counts. Its antigen is currently unknown. One end of the junction does not line up with germline, which may come from a read error. Sequenced: naive CD4+ T cells from blood. The clonotype comes from a young man with type 1 diabetes. This chain uses TRBV7-9 with TRBJ2-1, with 7 bases identical to TRBD1. The CDR3 is CASSQALGTVSYNEQFF. For the CDR3, the DNA is TGCGCCAGCAGCCAGGCATTAGGGACAGTCTCCTACAATGAGCAGTTCTTC.